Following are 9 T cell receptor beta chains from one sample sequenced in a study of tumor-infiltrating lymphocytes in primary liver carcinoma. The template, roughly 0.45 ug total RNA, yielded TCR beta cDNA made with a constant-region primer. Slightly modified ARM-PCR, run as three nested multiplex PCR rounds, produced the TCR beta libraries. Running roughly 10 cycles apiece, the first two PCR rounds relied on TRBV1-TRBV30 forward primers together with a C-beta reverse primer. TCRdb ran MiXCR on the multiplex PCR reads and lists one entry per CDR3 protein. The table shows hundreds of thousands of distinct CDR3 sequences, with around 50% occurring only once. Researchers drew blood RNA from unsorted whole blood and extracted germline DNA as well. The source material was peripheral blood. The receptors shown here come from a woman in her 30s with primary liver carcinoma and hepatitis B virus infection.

CDR3 residues: CSASQPATGELFF. DNA for the CDR3: TGCAGTGCTAGTCAGCCTGCCACCGGGGAGCTGTTTTTT. V and J are TRBV20-1 and TRBJ2-2; D unclear. The germline V gene has CDR1 DFQATT and CDR2 SNEGSKA (reference sequence). This CDR3 spans 13 amino acids. V was trimmed by 3 bases and J by 4 bases, leaving 9 bases between them.

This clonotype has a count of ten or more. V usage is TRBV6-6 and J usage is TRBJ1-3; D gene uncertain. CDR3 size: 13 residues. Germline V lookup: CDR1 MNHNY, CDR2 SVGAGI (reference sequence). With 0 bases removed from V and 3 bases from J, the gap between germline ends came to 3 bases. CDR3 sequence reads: CASSYSSGNTIYF. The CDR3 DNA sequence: TGTGCCAGCAGTTACTCGAGTGGAAACACCATATATTTT.

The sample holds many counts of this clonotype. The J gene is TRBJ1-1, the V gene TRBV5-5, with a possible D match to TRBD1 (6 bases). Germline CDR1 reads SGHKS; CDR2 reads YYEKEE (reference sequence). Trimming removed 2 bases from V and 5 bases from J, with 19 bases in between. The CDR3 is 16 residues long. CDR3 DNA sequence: TGTGCCAGCAGCTTAACCCTGCGGGGGCGCGGGACTGAAGCTTTCTTT. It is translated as CASSLTLRGRGTEAFF.

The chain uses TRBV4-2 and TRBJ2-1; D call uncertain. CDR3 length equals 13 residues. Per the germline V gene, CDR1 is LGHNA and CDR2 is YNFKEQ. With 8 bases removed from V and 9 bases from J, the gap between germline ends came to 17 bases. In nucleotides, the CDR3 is TGTGCCAGCGGCAGGAGCTCACATTCTGAGCAGTTCTTC. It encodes CASGRSSHSEQFF.

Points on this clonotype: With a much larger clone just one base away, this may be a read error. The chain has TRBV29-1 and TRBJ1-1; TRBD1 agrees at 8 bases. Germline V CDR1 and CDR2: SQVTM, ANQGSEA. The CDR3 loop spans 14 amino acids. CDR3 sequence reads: CSARPDRGNIEAFF. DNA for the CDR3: TGCAGCGCCCGTCCAGACAGGGGAAACATTGAAGCTTTCTTT.

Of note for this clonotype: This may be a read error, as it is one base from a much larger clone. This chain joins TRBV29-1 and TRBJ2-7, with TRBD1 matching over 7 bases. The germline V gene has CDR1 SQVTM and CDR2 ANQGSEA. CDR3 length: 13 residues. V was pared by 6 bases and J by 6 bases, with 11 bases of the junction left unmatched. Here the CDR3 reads CSVVGRGIREQYF. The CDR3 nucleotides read TGCAGCGTCGTTGGCAGGGGGATTCGCGAGCAGTACTTC.

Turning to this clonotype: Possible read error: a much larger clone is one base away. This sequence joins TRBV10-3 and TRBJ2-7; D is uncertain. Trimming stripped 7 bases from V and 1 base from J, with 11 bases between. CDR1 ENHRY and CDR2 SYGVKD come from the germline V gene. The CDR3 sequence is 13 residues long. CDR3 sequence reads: CAITPRESYEQYF. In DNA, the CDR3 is TGTGCCATCACTCCTAGAGAGTCCTACGAGCAGTACTTC.

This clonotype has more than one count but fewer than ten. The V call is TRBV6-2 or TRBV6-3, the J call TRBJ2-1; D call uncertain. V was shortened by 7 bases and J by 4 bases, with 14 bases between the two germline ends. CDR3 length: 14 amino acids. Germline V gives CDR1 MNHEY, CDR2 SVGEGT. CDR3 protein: CASTVLGGYNEQFF. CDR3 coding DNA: TGTGCCAGCACGGTCCTAGGTGGTTACAATGAGCAGTTCTTC.

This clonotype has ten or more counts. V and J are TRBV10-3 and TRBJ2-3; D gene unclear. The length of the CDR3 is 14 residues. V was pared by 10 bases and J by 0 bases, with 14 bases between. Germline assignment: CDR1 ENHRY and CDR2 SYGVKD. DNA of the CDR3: TGTGCCACCCTTGGGGAAAGAAGCACAGATACGCAGTATTTT. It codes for CATLGERSTDTQYF.